This TCR beta chain was sequenced during a study of metastatic and nonmetastatic thyroid tumors. Study at large: Blood and tumor or nodule tissue repertoires from malignant and benign thyroid patients were compared.

The sample holds many counts of this clone. TCRdb redid the clone calls on the PCR reads using MiXCR. This sample has over 25,000 clones; 10% to 14% occur once, and the top ten carry 16%. There were no patients who had received any treatment before thyroid surgery. V shed 6 bases and J shed 2 bases, with 7 bases lying between them. The CDR3 runs to 12 residues. Per germline, CDR1 MNHNS and CDR2 SASEGT. This TCR was sampled from a female donor with papillary thyroid cancer or a benign thyroid nodule (not recorded which). Some clones in this sample may be carry-over from other donors' samples. The chain has TRBV6-1 and TRBJ1-2, with D unresolved. The material sequenced was blood. CDR3 coding DNA: TGTGCCAGCAGCGAGAAGAACTATGGCTACACCTTC. This sequence encodes CASSEKNYGYTF.